The rows below give T cell receptor beta chains drawn from one sample of a study of post-analysis software for immune sequencing data. TCRdb re-called the PCR reads with MiXCR, one entry per CDR3 protein. The sample shows around 200,000 distinct CDR3 sequences, over 25% of them seen only once. Material: blood. The receptors stem from a girl aged 2-17 years with multiple sclerosis. Both conserved end residues are part of each CDR3. Each record gives: J gene, clone size, V gene, CDR3 protein. For some rows the clone size is stated as once, few or many, or as a class when expanded; others skip it.

j_gene: TRBJ2-5
abundance: few
v_gene: TRBV15
CDR3aa: CATSRYPLGRAPQKETQYF

j_gene: TRBJ2-7
abundance: many
v_gene: TRBV7-2
CDR3aa: CASSHAGGRSGEQYF

j_gene: TRBJ2-3
abundance: -
v_gene: TRBV7-9
CDR3aa: CASSPTRATDTQYF

j_gene: TRBJ2-1
abundance: -
v_gene: TRBV7-8
CDR3aa: CASSLGWGRMDNEQFF

j_gene: TRBJ2-5
abundance: -
v_gene: TRBV11-2
CDR3aa: CASSLDPRGMETQYF

j_gene: TRBJ2-5
abundance: many
v_gene: TRBV7-9
CDR3aa: CASSTRQGALQETQYF

j_gene: TRBJ2-5
abundance: -
v_gene: TRBV15
CDR3aa: CATSSRASGSWETQYF

j_gene: TRBJ1-1
abundance: few
v_gene: TRBV29-1
CDR3aa: CSVGRGNTEAFF

j_gene: TRBJ2-1
abundance: few
v_gene: TRBV21-1
CDR3aa: CASSKEPYNEQFF

j_gene: TRBJ2-1
abundance: -
v_gene: TRBV20-1
CDR3aa: CSAPEVVATGDEQFF

j_gene: TRBJ2-3
abundance: few
v_gene: TRBV6-2/TRBV6-3
CDR3aa: CASTRWEGDTQYF

j_gene: TRBJ2-3
abundance: -
v_gene: TRBV3-1
CDR3aa: CASRGKRGYTDTQYF

j_gene: TRBJ1-2
abundance: many
v_gene: TRBV7-3
CDR3aa: CASSADPGQGLDYGYTF

j_gene: TRBJ1-5
abundance: -
v_gene: TRBV21-1
CDR3aa: CASNNWCGGNQPQHF

j_gene: TRBJ1-5
abundance: -
v_gene: TRBV29-1
CDR3aa: CSVGGSGPQHF

j_gene: TRBJ2-1
abundance: -
v_gene: TRBV6-5
CDR3aa: CASSSIAGGLYNEQFF

j_gene: TRBJ1-1
abundance: -
v_gene: TRBV6-2/TRBV6-3
CDR3aa: CASSYKQGLNTEAFF

j_gene: TRBJ2-7
abundance: many
v_gene: TRBV7-3
CDR3aa: CASSLNGGGYEQYF

j_gene: TRBJ1-6
abundance: many
v_gene: TRBV10-3
CDR3aa: CAISGQMTDNSPLHF

j_gene: TRBJ2-2
abundance: -
v_gene: TRBV3-1
CDR3aa: CASSQRTSGTGELFF

j_gene: TRBJ2-3
abundance: -
v_gene: TRBV6-1
CDR3aa: CASTELAGALLATDTQYF

j_gene: TRBJ2-3
abundance: few
v_gene: TRBV12-3/TRBV12-4
CDR3aa: CASSLDTQYF

j_gene: TRBJ2-5
abundance: -
v_gene: TRBV9
CDR3aa: CASSVGGREETQYF

j_gene: TRBJ2-5
abundance: many
v_gene: TRBV15
CDR3aa: CATSKTGGRRETQYF

j_gene: TRBJ2-7
abundance: many
v_gene: TRBV6-1
CDR3aa: CASMRGGAYEQYF

j_gene: TRBJ2-7
abundance: many
v_gene: TRBV7-9
CDR3aa: CASSLDGHEQYF

j_gene: TRBJ2-1
abundance: many
v_gene: TRBV5-1
CDR3aa: CASSFLGGYNEQFF

j_gene: TRBJ2-2
abundance: -
v_gene: TRBV9
CDR3aa: CASAQTSGRLVTGELFF